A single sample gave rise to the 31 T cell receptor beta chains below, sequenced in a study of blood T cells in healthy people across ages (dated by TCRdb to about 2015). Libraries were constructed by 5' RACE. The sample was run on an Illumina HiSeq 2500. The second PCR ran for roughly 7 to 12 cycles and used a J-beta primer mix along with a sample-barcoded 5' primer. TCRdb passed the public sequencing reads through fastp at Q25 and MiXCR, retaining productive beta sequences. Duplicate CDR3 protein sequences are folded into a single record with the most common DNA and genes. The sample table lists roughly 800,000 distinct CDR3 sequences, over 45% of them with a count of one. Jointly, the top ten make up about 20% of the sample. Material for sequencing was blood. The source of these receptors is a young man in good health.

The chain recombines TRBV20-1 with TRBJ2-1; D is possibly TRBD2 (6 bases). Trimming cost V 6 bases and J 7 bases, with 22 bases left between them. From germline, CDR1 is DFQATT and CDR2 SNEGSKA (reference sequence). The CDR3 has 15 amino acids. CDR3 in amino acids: CSAGPGLARMNEQFF. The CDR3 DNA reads TGCAGTGCCGGTCCCGGCCTAGCGAGAATGAATGAGCAGTTCTTC.

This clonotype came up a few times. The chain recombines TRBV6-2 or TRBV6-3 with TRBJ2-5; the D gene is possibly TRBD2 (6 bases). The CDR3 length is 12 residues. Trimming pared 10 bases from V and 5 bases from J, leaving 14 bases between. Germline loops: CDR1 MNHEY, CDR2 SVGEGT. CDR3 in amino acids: CATGGPGETQYF. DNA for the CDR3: TGTGCCACTGGAGGGCCGGGGGAGACCCAGTACTTC.

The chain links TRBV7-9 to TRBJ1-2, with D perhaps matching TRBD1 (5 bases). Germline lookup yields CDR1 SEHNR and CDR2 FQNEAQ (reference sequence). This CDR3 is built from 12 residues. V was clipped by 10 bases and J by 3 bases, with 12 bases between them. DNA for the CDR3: TGTGCCATTCTAGGGGTCGACTATGGCTACACCTTC. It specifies CAILGVDYGYTF.

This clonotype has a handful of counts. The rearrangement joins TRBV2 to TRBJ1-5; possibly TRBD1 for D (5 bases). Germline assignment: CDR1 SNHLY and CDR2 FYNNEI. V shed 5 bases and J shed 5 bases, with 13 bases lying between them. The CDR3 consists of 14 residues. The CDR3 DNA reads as TGTGCCAGCAGTCTACAGGACCCCGATCAGCCCCAGCATTTT. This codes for CASSLQDPDQPQHF.

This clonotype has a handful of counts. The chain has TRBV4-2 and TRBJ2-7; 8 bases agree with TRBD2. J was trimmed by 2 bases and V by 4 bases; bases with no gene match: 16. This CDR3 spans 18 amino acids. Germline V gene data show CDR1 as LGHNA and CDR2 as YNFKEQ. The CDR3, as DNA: TGTGCCAGCAGCCTCGACAAAACAAGCGGGAGCCTCCCCTACGAGCAGTACTTC. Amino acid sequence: CASSLDKTSGSLPYEQYF.

CDR3 residues: CSAQSGPQETQYF. CDR3 sequence (DNA): TGCAGTGCTCAGTCCGGGCCTCAAGAGACCCAGTACTTC. This rearrangement joins TRBV20-1 to TRBJ2-5; D ambiguous. The CDR3 is 13 amino acids. Trimming removed 5 bases at V and 2 bases at J, with 12 bases between. Germline-derived CDR1 and CDR2 are DFQATT and SNEGSKA (reference sequence).

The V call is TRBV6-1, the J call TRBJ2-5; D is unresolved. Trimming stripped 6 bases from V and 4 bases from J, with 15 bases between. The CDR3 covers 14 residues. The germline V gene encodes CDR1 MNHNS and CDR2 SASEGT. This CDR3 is CASRRSPSGETQYF. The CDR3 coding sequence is TGTGCCAGCAGGCGAAGCCCCTCCGGAGAGACCCAGTACTTC.

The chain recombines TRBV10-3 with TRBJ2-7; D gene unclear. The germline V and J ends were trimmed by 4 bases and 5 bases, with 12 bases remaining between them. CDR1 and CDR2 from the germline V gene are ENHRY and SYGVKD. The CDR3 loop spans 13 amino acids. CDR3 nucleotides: TGTGCCATCAGTGGGCTTGTAGGGAACGAGCAGTACTTC. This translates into CAISGLVGNEQYF.

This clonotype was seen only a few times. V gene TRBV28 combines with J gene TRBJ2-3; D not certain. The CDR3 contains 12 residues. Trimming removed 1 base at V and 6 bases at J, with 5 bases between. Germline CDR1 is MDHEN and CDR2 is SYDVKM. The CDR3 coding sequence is TGTGCCAGCAGTTTATCGTGGGATACGCAGTATTTT. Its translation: CASSLSWDTQYF. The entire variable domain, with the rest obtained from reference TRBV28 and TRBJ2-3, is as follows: DVKVTQSSRYLVKRTGEKVFLECVQDMDHENMFWYRQDPGLGLRLIYFSYDVKMKEKGDIPEGYSVSREKKERFSLILESASTNQTSMYLCASSLSWDTQYFGPGTRLTVL.

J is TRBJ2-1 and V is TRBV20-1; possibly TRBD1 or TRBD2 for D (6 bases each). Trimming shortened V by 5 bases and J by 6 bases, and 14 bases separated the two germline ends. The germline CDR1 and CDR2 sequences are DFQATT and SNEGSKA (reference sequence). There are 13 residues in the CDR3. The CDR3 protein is CSAGGGQFNEQFF. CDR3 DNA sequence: TGCAGTGCTGGGGGAGGACAGTTCAATGAGCAGTTCTTC.

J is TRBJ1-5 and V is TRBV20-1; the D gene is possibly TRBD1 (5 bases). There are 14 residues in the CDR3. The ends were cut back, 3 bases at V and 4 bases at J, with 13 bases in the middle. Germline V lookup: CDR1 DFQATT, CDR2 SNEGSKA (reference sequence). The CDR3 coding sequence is TGCAGTGCTAGCCCTACCGCAGGGAATCAGCCCCAGCATTTT. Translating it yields CSASPTAGNQPQHF.

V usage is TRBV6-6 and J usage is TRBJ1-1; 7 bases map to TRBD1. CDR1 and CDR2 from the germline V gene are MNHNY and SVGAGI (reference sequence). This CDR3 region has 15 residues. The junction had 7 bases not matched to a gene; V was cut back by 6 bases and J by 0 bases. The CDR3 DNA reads TGTGCCAGCAGACGACAGGGATTCATGAACACTGAAGCTTTCTTT. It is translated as CASRRQGFMNTEAFF.

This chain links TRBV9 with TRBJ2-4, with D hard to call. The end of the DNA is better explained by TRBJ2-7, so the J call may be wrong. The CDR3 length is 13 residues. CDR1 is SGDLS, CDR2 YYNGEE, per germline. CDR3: CASSVAPAYEQYF. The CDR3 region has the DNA TGTGCCAGCAGCGTAGCGCCGGCTTACGAGCAGTACTTC.

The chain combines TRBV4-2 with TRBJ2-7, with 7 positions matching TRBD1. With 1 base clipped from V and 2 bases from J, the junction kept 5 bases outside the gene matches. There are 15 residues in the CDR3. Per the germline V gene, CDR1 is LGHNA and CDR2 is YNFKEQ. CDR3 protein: CASSQVGDRAYEQYF. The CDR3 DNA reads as TGTGCCAGCAGCCAAGTGGGGGACAGAGCCTACGAGCAGTACTTC.

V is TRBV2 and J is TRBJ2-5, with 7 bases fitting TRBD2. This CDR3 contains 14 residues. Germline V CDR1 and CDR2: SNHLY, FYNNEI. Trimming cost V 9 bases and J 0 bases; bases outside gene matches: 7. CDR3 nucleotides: TGTGCCAGGGGAGCGGGGAGCAACCAAGAGACCCAGTACTTC. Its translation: CARGAGSNQETQYF. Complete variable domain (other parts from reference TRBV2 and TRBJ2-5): EPEVTQTPSHQVTQMGQEVILRCVPISNHLYFYWYRQILGQKVEFLVSFYNNEISEKSEIFDDQFSVERPDGSNFTLKIRSTKLEDSAMYFCARGAGSNQETQYFGPGTRLLVL.

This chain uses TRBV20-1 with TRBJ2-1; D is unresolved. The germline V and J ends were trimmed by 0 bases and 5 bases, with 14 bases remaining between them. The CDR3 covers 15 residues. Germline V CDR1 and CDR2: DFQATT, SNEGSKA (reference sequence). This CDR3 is CSARDKLGLDNEQFF. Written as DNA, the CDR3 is TGCAGTGCTAGAGATAAGCTAGGTTTAGACAATGAGCAGTTCTTC.

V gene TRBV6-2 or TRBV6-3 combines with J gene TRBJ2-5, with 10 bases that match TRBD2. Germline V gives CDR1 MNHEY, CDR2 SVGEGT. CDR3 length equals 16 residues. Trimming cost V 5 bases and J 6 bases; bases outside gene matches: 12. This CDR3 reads CASSHVEAGGRKTQYF. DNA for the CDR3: TGTGCCAGCAGTCATGTTGAAGCGGGGGGGCGGAAGACCCAGTACTTC.

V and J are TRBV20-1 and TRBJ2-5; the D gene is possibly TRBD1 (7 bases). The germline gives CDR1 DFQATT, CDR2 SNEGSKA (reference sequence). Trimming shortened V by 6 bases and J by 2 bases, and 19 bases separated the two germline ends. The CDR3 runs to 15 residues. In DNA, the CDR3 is TGCAGTGCCAGGGCGGGACAGAGAAATCAAGAGACCCAGTACTTC. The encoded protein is CSARAGQRNQETQYF.

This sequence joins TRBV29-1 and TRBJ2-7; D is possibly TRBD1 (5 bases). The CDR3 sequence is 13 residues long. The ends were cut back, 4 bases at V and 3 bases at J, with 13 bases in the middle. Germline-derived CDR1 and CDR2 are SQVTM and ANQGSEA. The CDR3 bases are TGCAGCGTTGGAGCAGGGTTTCACTACGAGCAGTACTTC. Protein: CSVGAGFHYEQYF.

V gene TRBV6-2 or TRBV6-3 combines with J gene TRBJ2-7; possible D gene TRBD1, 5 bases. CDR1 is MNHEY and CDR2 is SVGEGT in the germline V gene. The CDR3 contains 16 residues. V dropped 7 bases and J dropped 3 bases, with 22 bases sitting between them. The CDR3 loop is CASNPQGQLGHYEQYF. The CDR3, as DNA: TGTGCCAGCAACCCACAAGGACAATTGGGGCACTACGAGCAGTACTTC.

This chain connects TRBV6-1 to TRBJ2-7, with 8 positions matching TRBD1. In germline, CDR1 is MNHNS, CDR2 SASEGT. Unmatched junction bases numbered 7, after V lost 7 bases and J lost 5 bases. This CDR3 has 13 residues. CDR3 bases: TGTGCCAGCAATCAGGACAGGGCCCACGAGCAGTACTTC. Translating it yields CASNQDRAHEQYF.

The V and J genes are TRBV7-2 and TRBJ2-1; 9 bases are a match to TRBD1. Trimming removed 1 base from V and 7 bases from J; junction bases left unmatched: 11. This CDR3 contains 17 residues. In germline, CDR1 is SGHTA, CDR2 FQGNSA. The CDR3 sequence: CASSLVWWDRAGNEQFF. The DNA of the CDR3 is TGTGCCAGCAGCTTAGTTTGGTGGGACAGGGCTGGAAATGAGCAGTTCTTC.

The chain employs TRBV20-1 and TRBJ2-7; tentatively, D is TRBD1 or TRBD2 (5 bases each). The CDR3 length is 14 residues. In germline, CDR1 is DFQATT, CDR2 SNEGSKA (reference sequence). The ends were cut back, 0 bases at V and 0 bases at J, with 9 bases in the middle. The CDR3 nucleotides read TGCAGTGCTAGAGATTTCGGGGCCTCCTACGAGCAGTACTTC. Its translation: CSARDFGASYEQYF.

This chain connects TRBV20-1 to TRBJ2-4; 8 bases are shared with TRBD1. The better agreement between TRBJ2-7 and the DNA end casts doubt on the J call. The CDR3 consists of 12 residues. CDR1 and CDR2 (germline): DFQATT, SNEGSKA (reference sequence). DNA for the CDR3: TGCAGTGTAGGACAGGGACCGGGCGAGCAGTACTTC. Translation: CSVGQGPGEQYF.

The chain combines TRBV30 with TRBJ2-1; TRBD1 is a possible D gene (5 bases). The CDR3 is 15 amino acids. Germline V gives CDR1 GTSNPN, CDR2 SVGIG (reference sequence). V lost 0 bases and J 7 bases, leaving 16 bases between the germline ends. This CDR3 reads CAWSVGRAPGNEQFF. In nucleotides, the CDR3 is TGTGCCTGGAGTGTGGGCAGGGCGCCTGGAAATGAGCAGTTCTTC. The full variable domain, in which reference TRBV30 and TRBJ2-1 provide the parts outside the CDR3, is SQTIHQWPATLVQPVGSPLSLECTVEGTSNPNLYWYRQAAGRGLQLLFYSVGIGQISSEVPQNLSASRPQDRQFILSSKKLLLSDSGFYLCAWSVGRAPGNEQFFGPGTRLTVL.

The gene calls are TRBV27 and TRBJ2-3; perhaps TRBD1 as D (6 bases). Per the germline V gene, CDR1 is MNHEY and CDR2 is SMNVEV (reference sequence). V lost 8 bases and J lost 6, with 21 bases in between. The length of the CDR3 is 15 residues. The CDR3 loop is CASGSNRGGGDTQYF. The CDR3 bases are TGTGCCAGCGGCTCGAACCGCGGTGGGGGCGATACGCAGTATTTT.

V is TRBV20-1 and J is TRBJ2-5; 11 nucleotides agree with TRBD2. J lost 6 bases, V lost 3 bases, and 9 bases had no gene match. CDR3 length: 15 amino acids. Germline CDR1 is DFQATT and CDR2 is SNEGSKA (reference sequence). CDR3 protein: CSASPPSGGIKTQYF. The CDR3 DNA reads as TGCAGTGCTAGTCCGCCTAGCGGGGGGATAAAGACCCAGTACTTC.

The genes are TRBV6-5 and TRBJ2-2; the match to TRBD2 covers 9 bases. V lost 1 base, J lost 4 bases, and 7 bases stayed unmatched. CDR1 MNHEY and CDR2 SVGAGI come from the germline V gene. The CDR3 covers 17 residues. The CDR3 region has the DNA TGTGCCAGCAGTTACTTACCTAGCGGGGTTGGCACCGGGGAGCTGTTTTTT. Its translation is CASSYLPSGVGTGELFF.

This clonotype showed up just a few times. This CDR3 is CASSLPGLAGVPGELFF. The DNA of the CDR3 is TGTGCCAGCAGCTTACCGGGACTAGCGGGAGTTCCCGGGGAGCTGTTTTTT. The chain links TRBV7-2 to TRBJ2-2; TRBD2 aligns across 14 bases. Germline V gene data show CDR1 as SGHTA and CDR2 as FQGNSA. J was trimmed by 6 bases and V by 2 bases; bases with no gene match: 5. The CDR3 covers 17 residues.

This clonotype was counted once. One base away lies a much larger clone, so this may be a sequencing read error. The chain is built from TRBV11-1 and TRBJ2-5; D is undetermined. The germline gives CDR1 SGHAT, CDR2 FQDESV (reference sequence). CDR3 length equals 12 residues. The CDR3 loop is CTSSLLVETQYF. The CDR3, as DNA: TGTACCAGCAGCTTGCTCGTGGAGACCCAGTACTTC.

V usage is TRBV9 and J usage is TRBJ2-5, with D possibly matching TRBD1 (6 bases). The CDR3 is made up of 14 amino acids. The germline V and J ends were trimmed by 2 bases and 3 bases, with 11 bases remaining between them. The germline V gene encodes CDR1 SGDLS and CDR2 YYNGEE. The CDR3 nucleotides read TGTGCCAGCAGCGTGCAACCAGGGGAAGAGACCCAGTACTTC. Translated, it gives CASSVQPGEETQYF.